This T cell receptor beta chain is drawn from a study of control samples from healthy donors and cancer patients (dated by TCRdb to between 2020 and 2021). The library was generated by the immunoSEQ multiplex PCR assay. What TCRdb holds here is the immuneACCESS table cut down to in-frame rearrangements. Part of the clones is not present; checked against another copy, under half of the missing clones reflect an unresolved V gene, and the others are unexplained. For this sample there are 140,000 or so clones; roughly 94% appear just once. Together, the top ten hold about 14% of the sample. The germline V gene sets CDR1 to LGHNA and CDR2 to YSLEER. V loses 4 bases, J loses 2 bases, and the germline ends lie 12 bases apart. Including the terminal cysteine and phenylalanine, the CDR3 comprises 15 residues. The only DNA kept is the CDR3, 45 bases in frame from the first base. Notes on this clone: Its antigen is currently not known. No quality values exist for individual bases; no much larger clone is one base distant.

The chain is encoded by TRBV4-3 joined to TRBJ1-5; TRBD1 is a weak D gene call, 5 bases matching. The sample comprised PBMCs. The receptor's source is a man aged 60 to 69 with colorectal cancer. The bases read TGCGCCAGCAGCCCATGGTCGGGGGGCAATCAGCCCCAGCATTTT. It translates to CASSPWSGGNQPQHF.